This T cell receptor (beta chain) was identified in a study of blood T cell repertoires in COVID-19. The repertoire was sequenced with immunoSEQ multiplex PCR; TCRdb's copy has only in-frame clones and lacks some. The table lists hundreds of thousands of clones, over 75% of them singletons. The CDR3 extends over 9 amino acids. With 8 bases removed from V and 9 bases from J, the gap between germline ends came to 8 bases. Germline V lookup: CDR1 SNHLY, CDR2 FYNNEI. This clone was picked up one time. The material sequenced was peripheral blood. The genes are TRBV2 and TRBJ2-7; D remains unclear. The source of this sequence is a human donor in a cohort sampled during active COVID-19. For the CDR3, the DNA is TGTGCCAGCGGCAAAGTGCAGTACTTC. Its translation is CASGKVQYF.